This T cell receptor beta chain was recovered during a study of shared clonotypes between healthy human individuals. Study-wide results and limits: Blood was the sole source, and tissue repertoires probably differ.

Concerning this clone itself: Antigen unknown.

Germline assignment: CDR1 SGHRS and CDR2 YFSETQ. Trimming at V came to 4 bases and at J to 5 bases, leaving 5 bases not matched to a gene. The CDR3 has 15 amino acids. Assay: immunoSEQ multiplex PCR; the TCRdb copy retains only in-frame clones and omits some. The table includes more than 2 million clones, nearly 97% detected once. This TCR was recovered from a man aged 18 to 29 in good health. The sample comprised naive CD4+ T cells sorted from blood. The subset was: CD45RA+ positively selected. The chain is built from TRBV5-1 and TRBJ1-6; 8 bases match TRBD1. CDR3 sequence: CASSLGQANNSPLHF. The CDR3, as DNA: TGCGCCAGCAGCCTGGGACAGGCTAATAATTCACCCCTCCACTTT.